The clone carrying this TCR beta chain was seen many times. Its matching antigen is unknown. The data derive from a study of T-cell reconstitution after alpha-beta-depleted transplantation in children. Points from the study as a whole: Some patients owed their high day-60 TCRbeta diversity to surviving recipient T cells and thymic progenitors. When one year had passed after transplant, most T-cell counts and diversity came from newly produced T cells. Several hundred rapidly expanded clones from non-depleted graft cells reportedly supplied alpha-beta T cells about two months post-transplant.

Trimming left V 3 bases short and J 7 bases short, with 15 bases between. Germline V gives CDR1 KGHSH, CDR2 LQKENI. This CDR3 comprises 15 residues. During its preparation, the TCRbeta library received unique molecular identifiers. TCRdb re-called the PCR reads with MiXCR, one entry per CDR3 protein. The sample consists of 200,000 to 250,000 distinct CDR3 sequences, approximately 10% of them appearing once. This TCR derives from a child younger than two with acute myeloid leukemia, due to receive a stem cell transplant. The J gene is TRBJ1-4, the V gene TRBV18; the D gene is possibly TRBD1 (5 bases). The starting material was PBMCs, obtained before TCRalphabeta/CD19-depleted stem cell transplant. The CDR3 coding sequence is TGTGCCAGCTCACCTCCGGGACGGGTGGGTGAAAAACTGTTTTTT. Protein sequence: CASSPPGRVGEKLFF. The full variable domain, with the rest looked up from reference TRBV18 and TRBJ1-4, is NAGVMQNPRHLVRRRGQEARLRCSPMKGHSHVYWYRQLPEEGLKFMVYLQKENIIDESGMPKERFSAEFPKEGPSILRIQQVVRGDSAAYFCASSPPGRVGEKLFFGSGTQLSVL.